The 23 T cell receptor beta chains in this list originate from one sample, sequenced in a study of OX40 agonist ivuxolimab in advanced cancers. The protocol was immunoSEQ multiplex PCR, while the TCRdb copy is restricted to in-frame clones and leaves out a portion. The table lists fewer than 90,000 clones, more than 85% of them singletons, with 6.2% in the top ten. The sample here was CD4+ or CD8+ T cells sorted from blood, taken in a trial of the OX40 agonist ivuxolimab. These receptors all stem from an adult with an advanced solid tumor such as melanoma, head and neck, liver or kidney cancer.

The chain is built from TRBV25-1 and TRBJ2-2; D call uncertain. Germline V gene lookup returns CDR1 MGHDK and CDR2 SYGVNS. The V end lost 4 bases, the J end lost 5 bases, and 5 bases lay between the germline ends. This CDR3 spans 12 amino acids. In DNA, the CDR3 is TGTGCCAGCAGTGTTGGGACCGGGGAGCTGTTTTTT. It specifies CASSVGTGELFF. Combining the CDR3 with reference TRBV25-1 and TRBJ2-2 gives the whole variable domain EADIYQTPRYLVIGTGKKITLECSQTMGHDKMYWYQQDPGMELHLIHYSYGVNSTEKGDLSSESTVSRIRTEHFPLTLESARPSHTSQYLCASSVGTGELFFGEGSRLTVL.

The CDR3 spells CASSRPLGAEAFF. DNA for the CDR3: TGCGCCAGCAGCCGGCCACTTGGGGCTGAAGCTTTCTTT. The chain is built from TRBV4-1 and TRBJ1-1; D ambiguous. Germline values: CDR1 MGHRA, CDR2 YSYEKL. This CDR3 region has 13 residues. Between the trimmed V and J ends, which lost 4 bases and 6 bases, there was a span of 12 bases.

This chain uses TRBV27 with TRBJ2-1; D remains unclear. Germline lookup yields CDR1 MNHEY and CDR2 SMNVEV (reference sequence). V lost 0 bases and J lost 6, with 6 bases in between. CDR3 length: 13 residues. The CDR3 DNA is TGTGCCAGCAGTTTATCTCCTCGCAATGAGCAGTTCTTC. Amino acids: CASSLSPRNEQFF.

This clone has a single count. The chain links TRBV13 to TRBJ2-1, with 8 bases that match TRBD2. The V gene's germline CDR1 is PRHDT and CDR2 FYEKMQ (reference sequence). V was clipped by 4 bases and J by 6 bases; unmatched bases: 8. The length of the CDR3 is 15 residues. The DNA for the CDR3 is TGTGCCAGCAGCTCCTGGGGACTAGGTATCAATGAGCAGTTCTTC. It is translated as CASSSWGLGINEQFF.

This chain connects TRBV4-3 to TRBJ2-7, with D perhaps given as TRBD1 or TRBD2 (6 bases each). This CDR3 has 16 amino acids. The V gene lost 1 base and the J gene lost 4 bases, with 17 bases spanning the gap. Germline V gene data show CDR1 as LGHNA and CDR2 as YSLEER. CDR3 DNA sequence: TGCGCCAGCAGCCAAGGTCCCAGGGGCGCGGGATACGAGCAGTACTTC. Translated: CASSQGPRGAGYEQYF.

This clone was picked up one time. This chain links TRBV9 with TRBJ2-3, with a weak D call TRBD1 (6 bases). CDR1 is SGDLS, CDR2 YYNGEE, per germline. V gave up 4 bases and J gave up 2 bases, with 20 bases separating them. This CDR3 has 17 amino acids. The DNA for the CDR3 is TGTGCCAGCAGCCCGACTCGCGACAGGTTTTTCACAGATACGCAGTATTTT. Translated, it gives CASSPTRDRFFTDTQYF.

This clone was detected once. This chain links TRBV27 with TRBJ1-1; no firm D call. Germline V gene data show CDR1 as MNHEY and CDR2 as SMNVEV (reference sequence). This CDR3 spans 14 amino acids. Trimming took 4 bases from V and 3 from J, leaving 12 bases between them. The chain's CDR3 is CASSSWQWDTEAFF. The CDR3 region has the DNA TGTGCCAGCAGTTCCTGGCAATGGGACACTGAAGCTTTCTTT.

The J gene is TRBJ1-1, the V gene TRBV10-3, with a weak D call TRBD1 (6 bases). The CDR3 extends over 15 amino acids. Trimming took 10 bases from V and 2 from J, leaving 20 bases between them. The germline V gene encodes CDR1 ENHRY and CDR2 SYGVKD. The CDR3: CASAGQTSINTEAFF. In DNA, the CDR3 is TGTGCCAGTGCCGGACAGACTAGTATCAACACTGAAGCTTTCTTT.

The chain is built from TRBV4-3 and TRBJ2-5; no reliable D call. CDR3 length: 15 residues. CDR1 LGHNA and CDR2 YSLEER come from the germline V gene. The V gene lost 5 bases and the J gene lost 4 bases, with 17 bases spanning the gap. The CDR3 spells CASSKDETSRETQYF. Here the CDR3 DNA reads TGCGCCAGCAGCAAGGACGAAACCTCAAGAGAGACCCAGTACTTC.

This chain joins TRBV19 and TRBJ1-2; tentative D call: TRBD1 (5 bases). This CDR3 spans 14 amino acids. CDR1 and CDR2 (germline): LNHDA, SQIVND (reference sequence). Trimming stripped 6 bases from V and 6 bases from J, with 17 bases between. CDR3 in amino acids: CASSAGEQVNGYTF. The DNA of the CDR3 is TGTGCCAGTAGCGCCGGGGAACAGGTTAATGGCTACACCTTC.

The genes are TRBV5-1 and TRBJ1-1; D not resolved. This CDR3 has 13 residues. CDR1 is SGHRS and CDR2 is YFSETQ in the germline V gene. Between the trimmed V and J ends, which lost 7 bases and 0 bases, there was a span of 10 bases. The CDR3 bases are TGCGCCAGCGGAGGAGAGATGAACACTGAAGCTTTCTTT. Its translation is CASGGEMNTEAFF.

Written as DNA, the CDR3 is TGTGCCAGCAGTCCCGTGGCGGGGAGCTCCTACGAGCAGTACTTC. Amino acid sequence: CASSPVAGSSYEQYF. This rearrangement joins TRBV6-5 to TRBJ2-7, with TRBD2 as a possible D gene (6 bases). This CDR3 spans 15 amino acids. Deletions cut 5 bases from V and 0 bases from J, with 14 bases between. In germline, CDR1 is MNHEY, CDR2 SVGAGI.

The chain is built from TRBV2 and TRBJ2-7; D is unresolved. Germline-derived CDR1 and CDR2 are SNHLY and FYNNEI. The CDR3 sequence is 12 residues long. The V and J ends lost 3 bases and 2 bases respectively, with 5 bases between them. The CDR3, as DNA: TGTGCCAGCAGTGACAAGCCCTACGAGCAGTACTTC. Encoded protein: CASSDKPYEQYF.

The gene calls are TRBV11-2 and TRBJ2-7, with 10 positions matching TRBD1. With 3 bases clipped from V and 3 bases from J, the junction kept 2 bases outside the gene matches. This CDR3 contains 14 residues. Germline CDR1 SGHAT, CDR2 FQNNGV. The chain's CDR3 is CASSFGQGVYEQYF. CDR3 nucleotides: TGTGCCAGCAGCTTTGGACAGGGGGTCTACGAGCAGTACTTC. Based on the CDR3 plus reference TRBV11-2 and TRBJ2-7, the full variable domain is EAGVAQSPRYKIIEKRQSVAFWCNPISGHATLYWYQQILGQGPKLLIQFQNNGVVDDSQLPKDRFSAERLKGVDSTLKIQPAKLEDSAVYLCASSFGQGVYEQYFGPGTRLTVT.

J is TRBJ1-2 and V is TRBV4-1; D unclear. Per the germline V gene, CDR1 is MGHRA and CDR2 is YSYEKL. This CDR3 contains 14 residues. The V end lost 2 bases, the J end lost 2 bases, and 9 bases lay between the germline ends. This chain's CDR3 is CASSQHMGNYGYTF. The CDR3 DNA follows: TGCGCCAGCAGCCAACACATGGGGAACTATGGCTACACCTTC.

The CDR3 is CASSYGTGDYGYTF. CDR3 DNA: TGTGCCAGCAGTTATGGGACAGGGGACTATGGCTACACCTTC. The chain uses TRBV6-6 and TRBJ1-2, with 10 bases fitting TRBD1. With V trimmed by 3 bases and J by 3 bases, 1 base remained unmatched. This CDR3 spans 14 amino acids. Germline loops: CDR1 MNHNY, CDR2 SVGAGI (reference sequence).

The gene calls are TRBV10-3 and TRBJ1-2; maybe TRBD1 (6 bases). This CDR3 has 15 residues. Germline V gene sequence: CDR1 ENHRY, CDR2 SYGVKD. V dropped 2 bases and J dropped 2 bases, with 12 bases sitting between them. CDR3 protein: CAISEMGRGNYGYTF. CDR3 DNA: TGTGCCATCAGTGAGATGGGCAGGGGAAACTATGGCTACACCTTC.

The rearrangement joins TRBV4-1 to TRBJ2-1, with D unclear. V lost 0 bases to trimming and J lost 4 bases, with 10 bases between them. The CDR3 extends over 15 amino acids. Per germline, CDR1 MGHRA and CDR2 YSYEKL. CDR3 amino acids: CASSQDWSTYNEQFF. In DNA, the CDR3 is TGCGCCAGCAGCCAAGATTGGTCCACATACAATGAGCAGTTCTTC.

This chain connects TRBV30 to TRBJ1-4, with D hard to call. CDR1 and CDR2 from the germline V gene are GTSNPN and SVGIG (reference sequence). Trimming left V 2 bases short and J 5 bases short, with 9 bases between. The CDR3 has 13 residues. CDR3 sequence reads: CAWSLGSNEKLFF. CDR3 sequence (DNA): TGTGCCTGGAGTCTGGGGTCGAATGAAAAACTGTTTTTT.

The chain uses TRBV14 and TRBJ2-1; D is uncertain. CDR1 SGHDN and CDR2 FVKESK come from the germline V gene. The CDR3 contains 15 residues. Trimming removed 4 bases at V and 4 bases at J, with 14 bases between. The CDR3 is CASSPPTLGYNEQFF. CDR3 nucleotide sequence: TGTGCCAGCAGCCCCCCTACCCTGGGGTACAATGAGCAGTTCTTC.

This clone was counted a single time. The chain uses TRBV4-1 and TRBJ2-5; no firm D call. The germline V gene has CDR1 MGHRA and CDR2 YSYEKL. The V end lost 0 bases, the J end lost 5 bases, and 13 bases lay between the germline ends. The CDR3 loop spans 15 amino acids. CDR3 sequence reads: CASSQDWGIGETQYF. CDR3 nucleotide sequence: TGCGCCAGCAGCCAAGATTGGGGAATTGGGGAGACCCAGTACTTC.

The chain combines TRBV11-2 with TRBJ2-7; 8 bases align to TRBD1. Germline-derived CDR1 and CDR2 are SGHAT and FQNNGV. The CDR3 extends over 14 amino acids. The V segment lost 5 bases and the J segment 5 bases; nucleotides outside the gene matches: 8. CDR3 DNA sequence: TGTGCCAGCAGCCTGGGGACAGGAACTAACGAGCAGTACTTC. This translates into CASSLGTGTNEQYF.

The CDR3 region is CASSLGLRGGDTQYF. The CDR3, as DNA: TGTGCCAGCAGCTTGGGACTCCGGGGGGGGGATACGCAGTATTTT. V and J are TRBV7-2 and TRBJ2-3; 8 bases fit TRBD2. Germline CDR1 is SGHTA and CDR2 is FQGNSA. With V trimmed by 3 bases and J by 6 bases, 8 bases remained unmatched. The CDR3 spans 15 residues.